This T cell receptor beta chain derives from a study of T cell responses to AZD1222 COVID-19 vaccine. Study in general: Recipients boosted at about 4 weeks or about 12 weeks are pooled.

Of note for this clone: Its antigen is currently unknown.

Study conclusions and caveats: Once two AZD1222 doses were given, Spike-specific TCR breadth and depth went up.

The CDR3 covers 18 residues. V was pared by 1 base and J by 2 bases, with 10 bases of the junction left unmatched. The germline CDR1 and CDR2 sequences are SGHTA and FQGNSA. The assay was immunoSEQ multiplex PCR, and TCRdb's table has in-frame clones only and misses some. The data contain a few hundred thousand clones, about 92% of them singletons. This receptor was obtained from an adult in good health. Here the sequenced sample was peripheral blood, taken on day 0 of AZD1222 vaccination. The rearrangement uses TRBV7-2 and TRBJ2-7; 11 bases are a match to TRBD1. The CDR3 reads CASSLEGWTGGAPYEQYF. The CDR3 region has the DNA TGTGCCAGCAGCTTAGAGGGTTGGACAGGGGGCGCACCCTACGAGCAGTACTTC.